Below, 9 T cell receptor beta chains from the same sample are listed, as sequenced in a study of blood T cell repertoires in COVID-19. Profiled with immunoSEQ multiplex PCR; TCRdb holds only in-frame clones, not every one. The table lists 110,000 or so clones, 81% of them singletons. The material sequenced was peripheral blood. The receptors originated from a man older than 75 with acute or convalescent COVID-19.

This chain connects TRBV28 to TRBJ2-7; 8 positions match TRBD2. Germline lookup yields CDR1 MDHEN and CDR2 SYDVKM. The CDR3 totals 12 residues. Trimming cost V 6 bases and J 12 bases; bases outside gene matches: 10. CDR3: CASRGGTRLRYF. In DNA form, the CDR3 reads TGTGCCAGCAGAGGGGGGACTAGACTTCGGTACTTC.

This clone was seen only a few times. The chain links TRBV28 to TRBJ1-5, with D maybe TRBD1 (5 bases). V lost 3 bases and J lost 3, with 12 bases in between. The CDR3 has 15 amino acids. Germline V gene data show CDR1 as MDHEN and CDR2 as SYDVKM. CDR3: CASSFWGRNNQPQHF. CDR3 DNA sequence: TGTGCCAGCAGTTTTTGGGGGAGGAACAATCAGCCCCAGCATTTT.

The V call is TRBV2, the J call TRBJ2-5; 8 nucleotides agree with TRBD1. The CDR3 length is 14 residues. Per germline, CDR1 SNHLY and CDR2 FYNNEI. V shed 5 bases and J 5 bases; nucleotides not matched to a gene: 7. The CDR3 spells CASSPHRTGETQYF. CDR3 nucleotide sequence: TGTGCCAGCAGTCCACACCGGACAGGGGAGACCCAGTACTTC.

CDR3 loop: CASTKREGRTGELFF. The CDR3 nucleotides read TGTGCCAGCACCAAGCGGGAAGGTCGCACCGGGGAGCTGTTTTTT. This chain joins TRBV2 and TRBJ2-2; 7 bases fit TRBD2. Germline-derived CDR1 and CDR2 are SNHLY and FYNNEI. The trim removed 7 bases at V and 4 bases at J, leaving 9 bases unmatched. The CDR3 has 15 amino acids. Full variable domain (outside the CDR3, taken from reference TRBV2 and TRBJ2-2): EPEVTQTPSHQVTQMGQEVILRCVPISNHLYFYWYRQILGQKVEFLVSFYNNEISEKSEIFDDQFSVERPDGSNFTLKIRSTKLEDSAMYFCASTKREGRTGELFFGEGSRLTVL.

The gene calls are TRBV5-5 and TRBJ1-1, with a tentative D call TRBD1 (5 bases). The germline V and J ends were trimmed by 4 bases and 2 bases, with 21 bases remaining between them. The CDR3 extends over 17 amino acids. Per the germline V gene, CDR1 is SGHKS and CDR2 is YYEKEE (reference sequence). The CDR3 loop reads CASSRRIGAQGNTEAFF. As DNA, the CDR3 is TGTGCCAGCAGCCGGCGGATTGGAGCCCAGGGAAACACTGAAGCTTTCTTT.

The chain links TRBV7-9 to TRBJ2-7; 7 bases match TRBD1. Per germline, CDR1 SEHNR and CDR2 FQNEAQ (reference sequence). This CDR3 contains 14 residues. Trimming removed 4 bases from V and 2 bases from J; junction bases left unmatched: 5. The CDR3 protein is CASSSGQEAYEQYF. The CDR3 DNA reads TGTGCCAGCAGCTCCGGACAGGAGGCCTACGAGCAGTACTTC.

This sequence joins TRBV28 and TRBJ1-5; 9 nucleotides agree with TRBD1. The V gene end was trimmed by 6 bases and the J gene end by 0 bases; junction bases not matched to a gene: 0. The germline CDR1 and CDR2 sequences are MDHEN and SYDVKM. The CDR3 is made up of 14 amino acids. CDR3 in DNA: TGTGCCAGCAGGGACAGGGGTAGCAATCAGCCCCAGCATTTT. Its translation is CASRDRGSNQPQHF.

V is TRBV6-5 and J is TRBJ1-1; D gene uncertain. This CDR3 spans 15 amino acids. Deletions cut 0 bases from V and 0 bases from J, with 8 bases between. Looked up from germline, CDR1 is MNHEY and CDR2 is SVGAGI. This CDR3 is CASSYSKLMNTEAFF. CDR3 in DNA: TGTGCCAGCAGTTACTCGAAGCTCATGAACACTGAAGCTTTCTTT.

The rearrangement uses TRBV4-1 and TRBJ1-2; unclear D gene. This CDR3 contains 13 residues. The V end was cut by 1 base, the J end by 4 bases, with 7 bases between. Germline V gives CDR1 MGHRA, CDR2 YSYEKL. The CDR3: CASSQVAGYGYTF. CDR3 bases: TGCGCCAGCAGCCAAGTGGCAGGCTATGGCTACACCTTC.